This TCR beta chain appears in the sequencing data of a study of PD-L1 blockade in urothelial cancer. Study at large: Blood drawn 3 weeks (second dose) and 6 weeks after treatment start was analyzed.

Here immunoSEQ multiplex PCR was the method, and the copy in TCRdb shows in-frame clones only, minus some. The sample consists of around 40,000 clones, about four fifths of them appearing once. The V end lost 0 bases, the J end lost 5 bases, and 11 bases lay between the germline ends. The CDR3 totals 14 residues. Germline V CDR1 and CDR2: SGDLS, YYNGEE. Urothelial carcinoma affected the patients, and it was locally advanced or metastatic. The TCR comes from a man in his fifties or sixties with urothelial cancer. The sequenced sample was PBMCs, obtained around atezolizumab (anti-PD-L1) treatment. The chain links TRBV9 to TRBJ2-5; the D is unclear. CDR3 nucleotides: TGTGCCAGCAGCGTAGCTGCGGATTTGGAGACCCAGTACTTC. This codes for CASSVAADLETQYF.